Each of the 16 T cell receptor beta chains below was sequenced from the same sample in a study of CD8 T cells in Susac syndrome. When the RNA was reverse transcribed, random hexamers were used with an input of roughly 0.45 to 1 ug. Each CDR3 protein gets one entry after TCRdb re-called the immunoSEQ multiplex PCR reads with MiXCR. The sample consists of approximately 200,000 distinct CDR3 sequences, roughly 95% of them appearing once. The sample comprised CD4+ T cells from PBMCs. The source is a human donor with multiple sclerosis.

J is TRBJ2-7 and V is TRBV3-1; D not resolved. This CDR3 has 15 residues. Per germline, CDR1 LGHDT and CDR2 YNNKEL (reference sequence). With 0 bases removed from V and 2 bases from J, the gap between germline ends came to 11 bases. This CDR3 is CASSQDPAVAYEQYF. CDR3 DNA: TGTGCCAGCAGCCAAGACCCCGCGGTAGCCTACGAGCAGTACTTC.

This chain joins TRBV20-1 and TRBJ2-5, with 10 positions matching TRBD2. Trimming at V came to 6 bases and at J to 5 bases, leaving 12 bases not matched to a gene. The V gene's germline CDR1 is DFQATT and CDR2 SNEGSKA (reference sequence). The CDR3 runs 15 residues. CDR3 region: CSAPDPGLAAETQYF. The CDR3 DNA is TGCAGTGCCCCGGATCCCGGACTAGCGGCGGAGACCCAGTACTTC.

The chain recombines TRBV7-9 with TRBJ2-1; 9 bases line up with TRBD2. The CDR3 totals 15 residues. Trimming cost V 4 bases and J 9 bases; bases outside gene matches: 10. Germline lookup yields CDR1 SEHNR and CDR2 FQNEAQ (reference sequence). In DNA form, the CDR3 reads TGTGCCAGCAGCTCACCTCTAGCGGGGCCAACTGAGCAGTTCTTC. Translated, it gives CASSSPLAGPTEQFF.

In its sample, this clonotype was seen once. The chain combines TRBV4-1 with TRBJ2-3, with 9 bases matching TRBD2. Germline lookup yields CDR1 MGHRA and CDR2 YSYEKL. With 1 base clipped from V and 4 bases from J, the junction kept 6 bases outside the gene matches. The CDR3 loop spans 16 amino acids. The CDR3 DNA sequence: TGCGCCAGCAGCCAAGTCTCCCTAGCGGGGTCAGATACGCAGTATTTT. Protein sequence: CASSQVSLAGSDTQYF.

The chain carries TRBV20-1 and TRBJ2-5; 8 positions match TRBD1. The V segment lost 6 bases and the J segment 5 bases; nucleotides outside the gene matches: 8. CDR1 is DFQATT and CDR2 is SNEGSKA in the germline V gene (reference sequence). This CDR3 has 13 amino acids. CDR3 sequence (DNA): TGCAGTGCACCCAGACAGGGGTCGGAGACCCAGTACTTC. Residues: CSAPRQGSETQYF.

This chain uses TRBV3-1 with TRBJ1-6, with D uncertain. This CDR3 contains 14 residues. Germline V CDR1 and CDR2: LGHDT, YNNKEL (reference sequence). Trimming left V 3 bases short and J 6 bases short, with 9 bases between. In DNA, the CDR3 is TGTGCCAGCAGCCACAGGCAGTCTAATTCACCCCTCCACTTT. Its translation is CASSHRQSNSPLHF.

The CDR3 DNA follows: TGCAGCATAGGGCGTTTGAACACTGAAGCTTTCTTT. It translates to CSIGRLNTEAFF. The V call is TRBV29-1, the J call TRBJ1-1; no reliable D call. V dropped 8 bases and J dropped 0 bases, with 10 bases sitting between them. Germline V gene data show CDR1 as SQVTM and CDR2 as ANQGSEA. The CDR3 is 12 residues long.

This clonotype was seen only once. The chain recombines TRBV2 with TRBJ2-2; D remains ambiguous. This CDR3 spans 14 amino acids. The V gene's germline CDR1 is SNHLY and CDR2 FYNNEI. V lost 4 bases, J lost 5 bases, and 11 bases lay in between. The DNA for the CDR3 is TGTGCCAGCAGTGGTGGTGGATATACCGGGGAGCTGTTTTTT. This gives the protein CASSGGGYTGELFF. Variable domain in full (rest from reference TRBV2 and TRBJ2-2): EPEVTQTPSHQVTQMGQEVILRCVPISNHLYFYWYRQILGQKVEFLVSFYNNEISEKSEIFDDQFSVERPDGSNFTLKIRSTKLEDSAMYFCASSGGGYTGELFFGEGSRLTVL.

The chain has TRBV10-2 and TRBJ2-3; D gene unclear. V was clipped by 0 bases and J by 11 bases, with 9 bases between them. This CDR3 region has 12 residues. In germline, CDR1 is WSHSY, CDR2 SAAADI. The CDR3 DNA follows: TGCGCCAGCAGTGAGTCGACCATGGGGCAGTATTTT. Its translation: CASSESTMGQYF.

The chain links TRBV3-1 to TRBJ2-5, with 15 positions matching TRBD2. Germline V lookup: CDR1 LGHDT, CDR2 YNNKEL (reference sequence). The CDR3 has 17 amino acids. V was clipped by 3 bases and J by 5 bases; unmatched bases: 7. The CDR3 region is CASSQRGLAGGAETQYF. The CDR3, as DNA: TGTGCCAGCAGCCAGCGGGGACTAGCGGGAGGCGCGGAGACCCAGTACTTC.

The chain couples TRBV7-2 to TRBJ2-1; D might be TRBD1 (6 bases). V was cut by 6 bases and J by 8 bases, with 17 bases left in between. CDR1 and CDR2 (germline): SGHTA, FQGNSA. This CDR3 is built from 14 residues. The CDR3 is CASSRQVQVDEQFF. In DNA form, the CDR3 reads TGTGCCAGCAGTCGACAGGTGCAGGTCGATGAGCAGTTCTTC.

J is TRBJ2-1 and V is TRBV20-1; 10 nucleotides match TRBD2. V shed 0 bases and J 5 bases; nucleotides not matched to a gene: 4. Per the germline V gene, CDR1 is DFQATT and CDR2 is SNEGSKA (reference sequence). This CDR3 is built from 15 residues. The CDR3, as DNA: TGCAGTGCTAGAGATTGGACTAGCGGCCACAATGAGCAGTTCTTC. It specifies CSARDWTSGHNEQFF.

The chain couples TRBV15 to TRBJ2-2; TRBD1 is a possible D gene (6 bases). The CDR3 is made up of 17 amino acids. The germline CDR1 and CDR2 sequences are LNHNV and YYDKDF (reference sequence). Trimming cost V 3 bases and J 1 base, with 15 bases left between them. DNA of the CDR3: TGTGCCACCAGCAGGGTTCTGGACAGTTTGAACACCGGGGAGCTGTTTTTT. The encoded protein is CATSRVLDSLNTGELFF.

The genes are TRBV5-6 and TRBJ2-1; 8 bases map to TRBD2. Germline V CDR1 and CDR2: SGHDT, YYEEEE. Trimming at V came to 1 base and at J to 9 bases, leaving 9 bases not matched to a gene. This CDR3 has 15 amino acids. The CDR3 loop is CASSLWAGGVSEQFF. Written as DNA, the CDR3 is TGTGCCAGCAGCTTGTGGGCGGGAGGAGTAAGTGAGCAGTTCTTC. Complete variable domain (other parts from reference TRBV5-6 and TRBJ2-1): DAGVTQSPTHLIKTRGQQVTLRCSPKSGHDTVSWYQQALGQGPQFIFQYYEEEERQRGNFPDRFSGHQFPNYSSELNVNALLLGDSALYLCASSLWAGGVSEQFFGPGTRLTVL.

The chain employs TRBV29-1 and TRBJ2-1; D ambiguous. This CDR3 is built from 11 residues. Germline V CDR1 and CDR2: SQVTM, ANQGSEA. V was cut by 4 bases and J by 4 bases, with 5 bases left in between. CDR3 coding DNA: TGCAGCGTTGTCTTTTACAATGAGCAGTTCTTC. It translates to CSVVFYNEQFF.

This CDR3 is CASSFRHLNTEAFF. DNA for the CDR3: TGTGCCAGCAGTTTTCGGCACTTGAACACTGAAGCTTTCTTT. The chain uses TRBV27 and TRBJ1-1; D remains unclear. Germline V gene sequence: CDR1 MNHEY, CDR2 SMNVEV (reference sequence). V was trimmed by 3 bases and J by 0 bases, leaving 8 bases between them. The CDR3 length is 14 residues.